This record looks at one T cell receptor (beta chain) sequence and its context. Its antigen is unknown. The data derive from a study of graft-versus-host responses after intestinal transplantation. Study findings and constraints: Researchers found GvH clones in recipient marrow, and some showed up first in ileum or blood. Allografts carried high graft-versus-host to host-versus-graft clonal ratios in patients having graft-donor T cell macrochimerism. Peak circulating GvH clone levels tracked with early post-transplant HvG declines.

Here immunoSEQ multiplex PCR was the method, and the copy in TCRdb shows in-frame clones only, minus some. The sample lists tens of thousands of clones, approximately 94% occurring once. CDR3 size: 15 residues. Germline V gene data show CDR1 as SGHTA and CDR2 as FQGNSA. The V segment lost 4 bases and the J segment 4 bases; nucleotides outside the gene matches: 5. This sequence was found in a human donor who received an intestinal transplant. This chain connects TRBV7-2 to TRBJ2-3, with 10 bases aligning to TRBD1. The material was unstimulated CD8+ T cells sorted from spleen or lymph node cells, obtained before intestinal transplant. CDR3 in amino acids: CASSSTGTGADTQYF. CDR3 DNA sequence: TGTGCCAGCAGCTCGACCGGGACAGGGGCAGATACGCAGTATTTT.